This TCR beta chain originates from a study of PD-1 blockade in classical Hodgkin lymphoma. Points on this clone: Its antigen remains unidentified.

The protocol was immunoSEQ multiplex PCR, while the TCRdb copy is restricted to in-frame clones and leaves out a portion. The data hold roughly 16,000 clones, with over 80% observed a single time. Study-level findings and limits: Healthy donors were reported to have higher baseline TCR diversity than newly diagnosed patients.

Each patient's relapse followed autologous stem cell transplantation, and brentuximab vedotin exposure varied. Complete response, partial response or progressive disease was recorded as best response. This CDR3 is built from 18 residues. This sequence joins TRBV21-1 and TRBJ1-5. TRBV21-1 is an annotated pseudogene. The sequencing used peripheral blood mononuclear cells (PBMCs), collected before the second cycle of nivolumab. The sequence derives from a human donor with classical Hodgkin lymphoma. CDR3 nucleotide sequence: TGTGCCAGCAGCAACCGGGAAGGGGCGAAATCTAACAATCAGCCCCAGCATTTT. Its translation is CASSNREGAKSNNQPQHF.